The count of the clone carrying this T cell receptor beta chain is one. The entry originates in a study of blood T cell repertoires in COVID-19. Study details: Sites in the United States, Italy and Spain provided acute and convalescent COVID-19 samples.

Trimming shortened V by 6 bases and J by 1 base, and 9 bases separated the two germline ends. Germline CDR1 and CDR2: SGHTA and FQGNSA. The CDR3 totals 13 residues. Per the authors' pipeline: Amplification of reference gene primers was used by the study to estimate nucleated cell counts. Clones were read by immunoSEQ multiplex PCR, and TCRdb kept only the in-frame ones, dropping some. From that table come the V and J calls and clone size; the DNA was used to work out D and trimming. The sample comprises 150,000 or so clones, approximately 85% of which are singletons, and 0.63% rests with the top ten. Seattle-derived patients entered the study during active infection and were followed longitudinally.

This sequence originates from a man aged 55 to 70 with COVID-19, enrolled during active disease. Sequenced sample: peripheral blood. The genes are TRBV7-2 and TRBJ1-1, with TRBD1 as a possible D gene (5 bases). CDR3 sequence: CASRRQKNTEAFF. CDR3 in DNA: TGTGCCAGCAGGCGACAGAAGAACACTGAAGCTTTCTTT. The full variable domain, its missing parts supplied by reference TRBV7-2 and TRBJ1-1, is GAGVSQSPSNKVTEKGKDVELRCDPISGHTALYWYRQSLGQGLEFLIYFQGNSAPDKSGLPSDRFSAERTGGSVSTLTIQRTQQEDSAVYLCASRRQKNTEAFFGQGTRLTVV.